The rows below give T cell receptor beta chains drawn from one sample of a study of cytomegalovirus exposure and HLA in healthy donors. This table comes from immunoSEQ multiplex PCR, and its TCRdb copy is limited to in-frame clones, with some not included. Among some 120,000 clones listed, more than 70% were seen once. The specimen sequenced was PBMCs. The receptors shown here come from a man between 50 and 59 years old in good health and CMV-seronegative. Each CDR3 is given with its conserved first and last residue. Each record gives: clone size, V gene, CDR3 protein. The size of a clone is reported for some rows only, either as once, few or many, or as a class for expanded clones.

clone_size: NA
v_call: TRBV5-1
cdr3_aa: CASSPSGRETGETQYF

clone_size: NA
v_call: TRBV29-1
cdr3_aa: CSVETAGPSYNEQFF

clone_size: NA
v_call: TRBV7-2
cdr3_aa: CASSLQGLAWDTQYF

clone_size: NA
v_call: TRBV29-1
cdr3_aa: CSGSGTNTGELFF

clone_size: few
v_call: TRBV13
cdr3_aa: CASSLGEGESGNTIYF

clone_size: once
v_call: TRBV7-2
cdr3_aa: CASSLERGHEQYF

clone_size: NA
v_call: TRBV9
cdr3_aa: CASSESGGGKTEAFF

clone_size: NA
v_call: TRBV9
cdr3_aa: CASSVAGDSSSTDTQYF

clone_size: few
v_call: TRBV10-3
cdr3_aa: CATRDRDPNTEAFF

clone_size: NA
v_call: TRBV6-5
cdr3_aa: CASSTTGNNEQFF

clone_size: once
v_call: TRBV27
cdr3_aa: CASSLGTGTDTQYF

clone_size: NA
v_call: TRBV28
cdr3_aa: CASSATRQGRYEQYF

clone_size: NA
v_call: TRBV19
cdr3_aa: CASSPGQGPGYTF

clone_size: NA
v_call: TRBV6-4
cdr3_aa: CASSDHREAEQFF

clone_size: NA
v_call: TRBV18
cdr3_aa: CASSRVQGTYYGYTF

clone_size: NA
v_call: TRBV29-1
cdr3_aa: CSVVYTEAFF

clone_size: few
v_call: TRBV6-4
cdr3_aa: CASSSGTGPYNEQFF

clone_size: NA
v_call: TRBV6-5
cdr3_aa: CASRVRGGKNIQYF

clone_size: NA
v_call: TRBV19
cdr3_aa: CASAGQGNTGELFF

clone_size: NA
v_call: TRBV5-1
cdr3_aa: CASSHRDTFLPGANVLTF

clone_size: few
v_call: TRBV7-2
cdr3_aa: CASSSGTHYEQYF

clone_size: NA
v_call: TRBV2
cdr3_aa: CASRGTSSGTQYF

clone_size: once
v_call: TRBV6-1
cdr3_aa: CASSEDRGRYGYTF

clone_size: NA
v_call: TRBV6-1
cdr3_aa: CASRSLAVSTGELFF

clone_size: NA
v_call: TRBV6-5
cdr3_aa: CASSYLATTYEQYF

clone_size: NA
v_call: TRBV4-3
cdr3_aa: CASSPTSGGHAFF

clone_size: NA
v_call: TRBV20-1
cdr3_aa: CSARVRHEQYF

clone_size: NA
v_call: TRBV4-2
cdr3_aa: CASSRRTGETQYF

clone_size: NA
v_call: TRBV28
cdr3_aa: CASIPGGKSEKLFF

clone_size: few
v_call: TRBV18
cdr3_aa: CASSQSQGEPYEQYF

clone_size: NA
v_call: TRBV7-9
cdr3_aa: CASSPRQAPNEKLFF

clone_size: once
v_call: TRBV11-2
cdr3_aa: CASSLIGLAGGQETQYF